These T cell receptor beta chains were read from a single sample in a study of cytomegalovirus exposure and HLA in healthy donors. Profiled with immunoSEQ multiplex PCR; TCRdb holds only in-frame clones, not every one. The table includes more than 85,000 clones, less than 85% detected once. Source material: PBMCs. All receptors derive from a man in his forties in good health and CMV-seropositive. Each CDR3 is given with its conserved first and last residue. Fields, in order: V gene, clone size, D gene, J gene, CDR3 protein, CDR3 DNA. The D gene is left open where the match is weak. Size values are once, few and many counts, or a class for expanded clones, and some rows have none.

TRBV7-6	-	TRBD1	TRBJ2-1	CASSPGQGAGNEQFF	TGTGCCAGCAGCCCGGGACAGGGGGCTGGGAATGAGCAGTTCTTC
TRBV5-1	-	-	TRBJ1-5	CARSQAGSTSQHF	TGCGCCAGGAGCCAGGCAGGGTCGACTTCCCAGCATTTT
TRBV28	-	-	TRBJ2-7	CASGMSEQYF	TGTGCCAGCGGTATGTCCGAGCAGTACTTC
TRBV4-1	-	TRBD2	TRBJ2-1	CASSQESGSSYNEQFF	TGCGCCAGCAGCCAAGAGAGCGGGAGCTCCTACAATGAGCAGTTCTTC
TRBV7-2	-	-	TRBJ2-7	CASSLNFPYEQYF	TGTGCCAGCAGCTTAAATTTCCCCTACGAGCAGTACTTC
TRBV4-3	-	TRBD2	TRBJ2-2	CASSPLAGANIGTGELFF	TGCGCCAGCAGCCCACTAGCGGGGGCCAACATCGGGACCGGGGAGCTGTTTTTT
TRBV4-3	-	-	TRBJ1-2	CASSQEFSGNYGYTF	TGCGCCAGCAGCCAAGAATTCTCGGGGAACTATGGCTACACCTTC
TRBV11-2	-	TRBD1	TRBJ1-2	CASSGQQGGPNYGYTF	TGTGCCAGCAGCGGACAACAGGGGGGACCTAACTATGGCTACACCTTC
TRBV7-2	-	TRBD1	TRBJ2-3	CASTQPPGQGTDTQYF	TGTGCCAGCACCCAACCGCCGGGACAGGGAACAGATACGCAGTATTTT
TRBV11-3	-	TRBD1	TRBJ2-5	CASSSQPGGRETQYF	TGTGCCAGCAGCTCCCAACCAGGGGGACGGGAGACCCAGTACTTC
TRBV20-1	once	-	TRBJ2-7	CSARHRDEQYF	TGCAGTGCTAGACACAGGGACGAGCAGTACTTC
TRBV7-2	-	TRBD2	TRBJ2-7	CASSVILAGGPYEQYF	TGTGCCAGCAGCGTTATACTAGCGGGCGGCCCCTACGAGCAGTACTTC
TRBV11-3	-	-	TRBJ2-7	CASSYNWAGIAVSDEQYF	TGTGCCAGCAGCTACAACTGGGCCGGGATCGCCGTCTCTGACGAGCAGTACTTC
TRBV5-6	-	-	TRBJ1-2	CASKEYRESGYTF	TGTGCCAGCAAAGAGTACAGGGAATCTGGCTACACCTTC
TRBV2	-	-	TRBJ2-2	CASSRDRADYTGELFF	TGTGCCAGCAGTAGAGACAGAGCTGACTACACCGGGGAGCTGTTTTTT
TRBV7-2	-	-	TRBJ2-7	CASSLDGGRNEQYF	TGTGCCAGCAGCTTAGATGGGGGGAGGAACGAGCAGTACTTC
TRBV19	-	TRBD1	TRBJ1-5	CASSPRDRGLGNQPQHF	TGTGCCAGTAGTCCTCGGGACAGGGGTTTGGGTAATCAGCCCCAGCATTTT
TRBV27	-	-	TRBJ1-4	CASSWGGNEKLFF	TGTGCCAGCAGTTGGGGGGGTAATGAAAAACTGTTTTTT
TRBV28	-	-	TRBJ2-7	CATGNPVYEQYF	TGTGCCACGGGAAATCCAGTCTACGAGCAGTACTTC
TRBV2	-	-	TRBJ2-3	CASSEEARAHTQYF	TGTGCCAGCAGTGAAGAGGCTAGAGCTCATACGCAGTATTTT
TRBV4-2	-	TRBD1	TRBJ1-5	CASSLQRTGAVSNQPQHF	TGTGCCAGCAGCCTCCAGAGAACAGGGGCGGTTAGCAATCAGCCCCAGCATTTT
TRBV14	-	-	TRBJ1-1	CASSHPTSRGTEAFF	TGTGCCAGCAGCCACCCGACCTCGAGGGGGACTGAAGCTTTCTTT
TRBV7-8	-	-	TRBJ1-1	CASSLGTAGRAEAFF	TGTGCCAGCAGCTTAGGGACAGCGGGGAGGGCTGAAGCTTTCTTT
TRBV30	-	TRBD1	TRBJ1-2	CAWSGQGGGYTF	TGTGCCTGGAGTGGACAGGGCGGTGGCTACACCTTC
TRBV7-9	-	TRBD2	TRBJ2-7	CASSQSGGGSYEQYF	TGTGCCAGCAGTCAGAGCGGGGGTGGCTCCTACGAGCAGTACTTC
TRBV4-1	-	-	TRBJ2-2	CASSQGLTGELFF	TGCGCCAGCAGCCAAGGGCTTACCGGGGAGCTGTTTTTT
TRBV4-2	-	-	TRBJ1-6	CASSQEAGAYNSPLHF	TGTGCCAGCAGCCAAGAAGCAGGGGCCTATAATTCACCCCTCCACTTT
TRBV5-6	-	TRBD1	TRBJ1-2	CASSLVQGGFHGYTF	TGTGCCAGCAGCTTGGTACAGGGGGGGTTCCATGGCTACACCTTC
TRBV7-2	-	-	TRBJ2-1	CASSSQRVNEQFF	TGTGCCAGCAGCTCACAACGGGTCAATGAGCAGTTCTTC
TRBV7-7	-	TRBD1	TRBJ2-1	CASSSGTGRWNEQFF	TGTGCTAGCAGTTCCGGGACAGGTCGATGGAATGAGCAGTTCTTC
TRBV18	-	TRBD1	TRBJ1-1	CASSLTGDTEAFF	TGTGCCAGCTCGCTGACAGGGGACACTGAAGCTTTCTTT
TRBV2	-	-	TRBJ1-1	CASLGGKGTEAFF	TGTGCCAGCCTGGGGGGGAAGGGAACTGAAGCTTTCTTT
TRBV4-1	-	TRBD1	TRBJ1-1	CASSQESTGQAFF	TGCGCCAGCAGCCAAGAGTCGACAGGGCAAGCTTTCTTT
TRBV5-1	few	TRBD1	TRBJ1-4	CASSSNPGQGELFF	TGCGCCAGCAGCTCAAACCCGGGACAGGGGGAACTGTTTTTT
TRBV27	-	-	TRBJ1-2	CASSPTGSGYTF	TGTGCCAGCAGTCCCACAGGGAGCGGCTACACCTTC
TRBV5-4	-	TRBD2	TRBJ2-1	CASSPTSGSNEQFF	TGTGCCAGCAGCCCGACTAGCGGGAGCAATGAGCAGTTCTTC